This T cell receptor beta chain was recovered during a study of TIL therapy for anti-PD-1-resistant metastatic lung cancer. Study-level background: Patients then received nivolumab; progressors got lymphodepletion, TIL and IL-2. Patients had a median age of nearly 55 years (range roughly 38-85).

The libraries were made with immunoSEQ v3. Some clones are missing from TCRdb's copy, which holds only in-frame ones; the method was immunoSEQ multiplex PCR. The sample holds nearly 60,000 clones, about 73% seen once. Specified time point: pre-treatment sample, taken before nivolumab and TIL therapy. J lost 1 base, V lost 3 bases, and 7 bases had no gene match. Germline assignment: CDR1 SGHTA and CDR2 FQGNSA. The CDR3 sequence is 16 residues long. The sequence came from a person aged 25 to 79 with non-small cell lung cancer. This sequence joins TRBV7-2 and TRBJ1-1; 8 nucleotides align to TRBD1. The material was blood, obtained at baseline. As DNA, the CDR3 is TGTGCCAGCAGCTTTAGACAGGGGCGGGGGAACACTGAAGCTTTCTTT. Translating gives CASSFRQGRGNTEAFF. The full variable domain, rest sourced from reference TRBV7-2 and TRBJ1-1, is GAGVSQSPSNKVTEKGKDVELRCDPISGHTALYWYRQSLGQGLEFLIYFQGNSAPDKSGLPSDRFSAERTGGSVSTLTIQRTQQEDSAVYLCASSFRQGRGNTEAFFGQGTRLTVV.